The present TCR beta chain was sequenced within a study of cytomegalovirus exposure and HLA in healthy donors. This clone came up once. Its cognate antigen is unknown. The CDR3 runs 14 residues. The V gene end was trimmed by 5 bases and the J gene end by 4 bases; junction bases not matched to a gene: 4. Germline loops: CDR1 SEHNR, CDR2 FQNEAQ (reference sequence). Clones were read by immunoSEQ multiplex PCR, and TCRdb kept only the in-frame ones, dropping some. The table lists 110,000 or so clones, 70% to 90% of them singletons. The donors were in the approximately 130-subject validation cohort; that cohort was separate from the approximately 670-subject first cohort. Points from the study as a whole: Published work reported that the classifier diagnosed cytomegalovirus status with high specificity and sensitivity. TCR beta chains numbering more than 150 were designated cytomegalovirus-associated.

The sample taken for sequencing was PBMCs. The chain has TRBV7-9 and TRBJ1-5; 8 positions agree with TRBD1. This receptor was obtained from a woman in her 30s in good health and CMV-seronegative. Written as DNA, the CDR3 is TGTGCCAGCAGCCCGGACAGGGTGAATCAGCCCCAGCATTTT. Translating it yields CASSPDRVNQPQHF.